This is a list of T cell receptor beta chains from one sample in a study of blood T cell repertoires in COVID-19. Clones were sequenced by immunoSEQ multiplex PCR, and TCRdb holds only the in-frame ones, with some missing. The top ten hold 0.72% of the sample, which has over 200,000 clones, approximately 86% seen once. Source material: peripheral blood. These receptors were obtained from a man aged 40-49 years with acute or convalescent COVID-19. CDR3s include the opening cysteine and the closing phenylalanine or tryptophan. D genes are given only for firm matches. Size values are once, few and many counts, or a class for expanded clones, and some rows have none.

>-|TRBJ2-2|TRBV7-2|TRBD1
CASKPPDRGDTGELFF
TGTGCCAGCAAACCTCCCGACAGGGGGGACACCGGGGAGCTGTTTTTT
>-|TRBJ1-1|TRBV7-9|-
CASSPDTRGAEAFF
TGTGCCAGCAGCCCCGACACCAGGGGCGCTGAAGCTTTCTTT
>-|TRBJ1-2|TRBV5-8|-
CASSFDLGGNYGYTF
TGTGCCAGCAGCTTCGACCTGGGGGGGAACTATGGCTACACCTTC
>-|TRBJ2-7|TRBV28|TRBD2
CASSFSAGGSYEQYF
TGTGCCAGCAGTTTTTCGGCGGGAGGGTCCTACGAGCAGTACTTC
>-|TRBJ2-1|TRBV4-2|-
CASSHQDEQFF
TGTGCCAGCAGCCATCAGGATGAGCAGTTCTTC
>-|TRBJ1-2|TRBV24-1|TRBD1
CATSDPGQALGGYTF
TGTGCCACCAGTGACCCAGGACAGGCCCTGGGAGGCTACACCTTC
>-|TRBJ2-7|TRBV5-4|TRBD2
CASSFQGLADEQYF
TGTGCCAGCAGCTTTCAGGGACTAGCGGACGAGCAGTACTTC
>-|TRBJ1-2|TRBV5-1|TRBD1
CASSLRGREYGYTF
TGCGCCAGCAGCTTAAGGGGGCGCGAATATGGCTACACCTTC
>-|TRBJ1-2|TRBV27|TRBD1
CASSYRGRGGYTF
TGTGCCAGCAGTTACAGGGGGCGGGGTGGCTACACCTTC
>-|TRBJ2-7|TRBV9|-
CASSVSYDSYEQYF
TGTGCCAGCAGCGTTAGTTACGACTCCTACGAGCAGTACTTC
>once|TRBJ2-7|TRBV5-1|TRBD1
CASSLARGGGRYEQYF
TGCGCCAGCAGCTTGGCCAGAGGGGGCGGCCGCTACGAGCAGTACTTC
>once|TRBJ2-4|TRBV3-1/TRBV3-2|TRBD2
CASSQGTSMVKNIQYF
TGTGCCAGCAGCCAGGGGACTAGCATGGTCAAAAACATTCAGTACTTC
>-|TRBJ1-4|TRBV7-9|-
CASSFRAGVNEKLFF
TGTGCCAGCAGCTTTCGGGCAGGGGTTAATGAAAAACTGTTTTTT
>-|TRBJ2-7|TRBV11-3|TRBD1
CASSLGQAKNYEQYF
TGTGCCAGCAGCTTGGGACAGGCGAAAAATTACGAGCAGTACTTC
>-|TRBJ2-7|TRBV7-2|TRBD2
CASSLSGGEQYF
TGTGCCAGCAGCTTAAGCGGGGGCGAGCAGTACTTC
>-|TRBJ1-5|TRBV6-5|-
CASSFPGAESNQPQHF
TGTGCCAGCAGTTTCCCTGGGGCAGAGAGCAATCAGCCCCAGCATTTT
>-|TRBJ1-5|TRBV2|TRBD1
CASRTGTGSYSNQPQHF
TGTGCCAGCAGGACAGGGACAGGTTCTTATAGCAATCAGCCCCAGCATTTT
>few|TRBJ2-5|TRBV5-4|-
CASSLRRIQETQYF
TGTGCCAGCAGCTTAAGGCGGATCCAAGAGACCCAGTACTTC
>-|TRBJ1-1|TRBV5-1|TRBD1
CASSLGTGRDTEAFF
TGCGCCAGCAGCTTAGGGACAGGTAGGGACACTGAAGCTTTCTTT
>-|TRBJ2-2|TRBV9|TRBD2
CASSVTSGGTGELFF
TGTGCCAGCAGCGTGACTAGCGGGGGGACCGGGGAGCTGTTTTTT
>-|TRBJ1-1|TRBV18|-
CASSPGGGEAFF
TGTGCCAGCTCACCGGGAGGGGGTGAAGCTTTCTTT
>-|TRBJ1-5|TRBV12-3/TRBV12-4|-
CASSSAGSQHF
TGTGCCAGCAGCTCCGCCGGGAGCCAGCATTTT
>once|TRBJ2-2|TRBV4-1|-
CASSQDGSLDGITGELFF
TGCGCCAGCAGCCAAGATGGGTCCCTTGACGGGATCACCGGGGAGCTGTTTTTT
>-|TRBJ2-5|TRBV10-3|-
CAISGGPPSGEAQYF
TGTGCCATCAGTGGCGGGCCACCGTCAGGAGAGGCCCAGTACTTC
>-|TRBJ1-4|TRBV30|-
CAWSTTPEKLFF
TGTGCCTGGAGTACAACACCGGAAAAACTGTTTTTT
>-|TRBJ1-4|TRBV6-5|TRBD1
CASSLQGWGEKLFF
TGTGCCAGCAGCCTACAGGGGTGGGGTGAAAAACTGTTTTTT
>-|TRBJ2-2|TRBV6-5|TRBD2
CASSSGGNTGELFF
TGTGCCAGCAGTAGCGGGGGGAACACCGGGGAGCTGTTTTTT
>once|TRBJ2-3|TRBV7-8|TRBD2
CASSLVESGTSGTDTQYF
TGTGCCAGCAGCTTAGTAGAATCCGGGACTAGCGGGACAGATACGCAGTATTTT
>-|TRBJ2-7|TRBV25-1|-
CASSDGLYTYEQYF
TGTGCCAGCAGTGATGGACTGTATACCTACGAGCAGTACTTC
>-|TRBJ2-2|TRBV7-6|-
CASSLFGANTGELFF
TGTGCCAGCAGCTTATTCGGGGCGAACACCGGGGAGCTGTTTTTT
>-|TRBJ1-5|TRBV6-5|-
CASSYGADGNQPQHF
TGTGCCAGCAGTTACGGGGCAGATGGCAATCAGCCCCAGCATTTT
>-|TRBJ1-1|TRBV6-4|TRBD1
CASSADRVGTEAFF
TGTGCCAGCAGCGCCGACAGGGTGGGCACTGAAGCTTTCTTT
>-|TRBJ1-1|TRBV13|TRBD1
CASSSGTGRWTEAFF
TGTGCCAGCAGCTCGGGGACAGGGCGATGGACTGAAGCTTTCTTT
>-|TRBJ1-2|TRBV2|TRBD1
CASLTGKNYGYTF
TGTGCCAGCTTGACAGGGAAGAACTATGGCTACACCTTC
>-|TRBJ2-7|TRBV6-5|-
CASSYSNRVSSEQYF
TGTGCCAGCAGTTACTCAAACAGGGTCTCGAGCGAGCAGTACTTC
>few|TRBJ2-2|TRBV3-1/TRBV3-2|-
CASSQDRASVDTGELFF
TGTGCCAGCAGCCAAGATCGGGCTAGCGTTGACACCGGGGAGCTGTTTTTT
>-|TRBJ2-7|TRBV19|TRBD1
CASGDSGDYEQYF
TGTGCCAGTGGGGACAGCGGAGACTACGAGCAGTACTTC
>-|TRBJ1-6|TRBV7-2|-
CASSPTVLPLHF
TGTGCCAGCAGCCCCACAGTGTTACCCCTCCACTTT
>-|TRBJ2-1|TRBV27|TRBD2
CASSLTRGGVYNEQFF
TGTGCCAGCAGTTTAACCCGGGGGGGGGTGTACAATGAGCAGTTCTTC
>-|TRBJ1-2|TRBV2|-
CASRDMRGYTF
TGTGCCAGCAGGGACATGCGCGGCTACACCTTC
>few|TRBJ2-7|TRBV7-6|TRBD2
CASSLAVRGRGDEQYF
TGTGCCAGCAGCTTAGCGGTGCGGGGTCGGGGGGACGAGCAGTACTTC
>-|TRBJ1-1|TRBV12-3/TRBV12-4|-
CASSLLIDTEAFF
TGTGCCAGCAGTTTATTGATAGACACTGAAGCTTTCTTT
>-|TRBJ2-3|TRBV2|TRBD2
CASSDRFLAGRLTDTQYF
TGTGCCAGCAGTGACCGATTCCTAGCGGGGCGCCTCACAGATACGCAGTATTTT
>-|TRBJ2-3|TRBV3-1/TRBV3-2|-
CASSLLLTGTSTDTQYF
TGTGCCAGCAGCCTACTGTTGACCGGGACTAGCACAGATACGCAGTATTTT
>-|TRBJ2-6|TRBV5-8|-
CASSFYSGANVLTF
TGTGCCAGCAGTTTTTACTCTGGGGCCAACGTCCTGACTTTC
>-|TRBJ1-2|TRBV2|TRBD1
CASTPQGNYGYTF
TGTGCCAGCACTCCACAGGGGAACTATGGCTACACCTTC
>-|TRBJ2-3|TRBV5-1|-
CASSYYRVEDTQYF
TGCGCCAGCAGCTATTACAGGGTTGAGGATACGCAGTATTTT
>-|TRBJ2-7|TRBV5-3|TRBD1
CARSLVWRQGVGEQYF
TGTGCCAGAAGCTTGGTTTGGAGACAGGGGGTGGGCGAGCAGTACTTC
>-|TRBJ2-2|TRBV27|TRBD2
CASSLAGVRVGGELFF
TGTGCCAGCAGTTTAGCGGGAGTCCGTGTGGGCGGGGAGCTGTTTTTT
>-|TRBJ1-2|TRBV19|-
CASSTQTPRRGGYGYTF
TGTGCCAGTAGTACCCAGACCCCCAGAAGGGGAGGCTATGGCTACACCTTC
>-|TRBJ2-3|TRBV4-3|TRBD2
CASSRIGGGTDTQYF
TGCGCCAGCAGCCGCATTGGGGGGGGCACAGATACGCAGTATTTT
>-|TRBJ2-2|TRBV29-1|TRBD1
CSDPGTANTGELFF
TGCAGCGATCCCGGGACAGCGAACACCGGGGAGCTGTTTTTT
>-|TRBJ1-6|TRBV6-1|TRBD1
CASSGNRGSLINSPLHF
TGTGCCAGCAGTGGCAACAGGGGCTCCTTGATAAATTCACCCCTCCACTTT
>-|TRBJ1-3|TRBV9|-
CASSAQGSSGNTIYF
TGTGCCAGCAGCGCTCAGGGTAGCTCTGGAAACACCATATATTTT
>-|TRBJ2-1|TRBV6-5|-
CASSYSGTLSNNEQFF
TGTGCCAGCAGTTATTCCGGGACACTCTCTAACAATGAGCAGTTCTTC
>-|TRBJ2-5|TRBV7-2|-
CASSQGGGRETQYF
TGTGCCAGCAGCCAAGGAGGAGGTCGAGAGACCCAGTACTTC
>-|TRBJ2-7|TRBV23-1|TRBD2
CAISGGPLEQYF
TGCGCCATTAGCGGGGGACCTCTCGAGCAGTACTTC
>-|TRBJ2-1|TRBV5-1|TRBD2
CASSLGGTSNEQFF
TGCGCCAGCAGCTTGGGTGGGACTAGCAATGAGCAGTTCTTC
>-|TRBJ2-7|TRBV6-2/TRBV6-3|TRBD2
CASSPGREGYF
TGTGCCAGCAGCCCCGGTCGGGAGGGGTACTTC
>-|TRBJ1-5|TRBV3-1/TRBV3-2|TRBD1
CASSQFGTGLSVLGNQPQHF
TGTGCCAGCAGCCAATTTGGGACAGGCCTTTCGGTTTTGGGCAATCAGCCCCAGCATTTT